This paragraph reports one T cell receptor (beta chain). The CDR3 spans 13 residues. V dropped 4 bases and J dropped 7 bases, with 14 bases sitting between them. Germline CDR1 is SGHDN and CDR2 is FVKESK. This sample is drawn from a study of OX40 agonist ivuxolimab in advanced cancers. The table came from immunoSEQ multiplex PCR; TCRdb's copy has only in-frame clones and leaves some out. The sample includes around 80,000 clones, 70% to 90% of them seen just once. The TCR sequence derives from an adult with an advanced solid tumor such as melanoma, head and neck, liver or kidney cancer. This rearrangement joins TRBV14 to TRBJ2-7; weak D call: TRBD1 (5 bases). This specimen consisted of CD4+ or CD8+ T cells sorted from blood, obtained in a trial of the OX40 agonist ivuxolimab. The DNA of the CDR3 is TGTGCCAGCAGCCGGGGCCCCCTTAGAGAGCAGTACTTC. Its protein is CASSRGPLREQYF.